The next 27 T cell receptor beta chains were all read from a single sample in a study of cytomegalovirus exposure and HLA in healthy donors. The study ran its PCR with 60 Vbeta and 13 Jbeta primers. TCRdb's table, derived via immunoSEQ multiplex PCR, lists solely in-frame clones and lacks some. Seen here are approximately 100,000 clones, approximately 79% observed once, and the top ten hold under 4%. Specimen: PBMCs. The origin of the receptors is a middle-aged woman in good health and CMV-seronegative.

The chain links TRBV5-1 to TRBJ2-7, with D uncertain. V shed 0 bases and J shed 4 bases, with 20 bases lying between them. The CDR3 runs to 17 residues. CDR1 and CDR2 (germline): SGHRS, YFSETQ. CDR3 DNA: TGCGCCAGCAGCTTGGCCAGTGCAGGTTCGTACGTTTACGAGCAGTACTTC. It codes for CASSLASAGSYVYEQYF.

The rearrangement joins TRBV6-4 to TRBJ2-3; TRBD2 agrees at 10 bases. Germline CDR1 is MRHNA and CDR2 is SNTAGT. The CDR3 extends over 14 amino acids. After removal of 6 bases from V and 4 bases from J, the junction contained 4 bases not matched to a gene. The CDR3 is CASSESGGADTQYF. CDR3 DNA: TGTGCCAGCAGCGAAAGCGGGGGGGCAGATACGCAGTATTTT.

V and J are TRBV9 and TRBJ2-2, with D tentatively TRBD2 (5 bases). The V and J ends lost 4 bases and 6 bases respectively, with 16 bases between them. Germline V CDR1 and CDR2: SGDLS, YYNGEE. The CDR3 extends over 15 amino acids. The CDR3 coding sequence is TGTGCCAGCAGCCCTCTCTCAGCCGGGGCCGGGGAGCTGTTTTTT. It codes for CASSPLSAGAGELFF.

V and J are TRBV10-3 and TRBJ2-3; 8 nucleotides align to TRBD2. Trimming at V came to 10 bases and at J to 0 bases, leaving 3 bases not matched to a gene. The CDR3 runs to 13 residues. The germline V gene encodes CDR1 ENHRY and CDR2 SYGVKD. CDR3 coding DNA: TGTGCCACCCGGGGGGGGAGCACAGATACGCAGTATTTT. It yields the protein CATRGGSTDTQYF.

The chain links TRBV5-1 to TRBJ1-3, with 7 bases matching TRBD1. The CDR3 contains 17 residues. J gave up 0 bases and V 4 bases, and 10 bases lay outside the gene matches. CDR1 is SGHRS and CDR2 is YFSETQ in the germline V gene. The CDR3 reads CASSLETGMSSGNTIYF. The CDR3 DNA reads TGCGCCAGCAGCCTGGAGACAGGGATGAGCTCTGGAAACACCATATATTTT. Combining the CDR3 with reference TRBV5-1 and TRBJ1-3 gives the whole variable domain KAGVTQTPRYLIKTRGQQVTLSCSPISGHRSVSWYQQTPGQGLQFLFEYFSETQRNKGNFPGRFSGRQFSNSRSEMNVSTLELGDSALYLCASSLETGMSSGNTIYFGEGSWLTVV.

The chain is built from TRBV9 and TRBJ2-5; TRBD1 matches at 9 bases. The germline V gene has CDR1 SGDLS and CDR2 YYNGEE. V shed 2 bases, J shed 4 bases, and the junction held 0 bases outside the gene matches. CDR3 length: 13 amino acids. CDR3 protein: CASSVDRGETQYF. The CDR3 DNA is TGTGCCAGCAGCGTGGACAGGGGAGAGACCCAGTACTTC. Filled out from reference TRBV9 and TRBJ2-5, the complete variable domain reads DSGVTQTPKHLITATGQRVTLRCSPRSGDLSVYWYQQSLDQGLQFLIQYYNGEERAKGNILERFSAQQFPDLHSELNLSSLELGDSALYFCASSVDRGETQYFGPGTRLLVL.

About this clone: This specimen includes other DNA sequences encoding the same CDR3. V and J are TRBV30 and TRBJ1-1; no definite D call. The CDR3 covers 15 residues. Trimming removed 3 bases from V and 6 bases from J, with 20 bases in between. Germline assignment: CDR1 GTSNPN and CDR2 SVGIG (reference sequence). As DNA, the CDR3 is TGTGCCTGGAGCCGGGCGGGCAGAGGGCCCCCTGAAGCTTTCTTT. Its protein product is CAWSRAGRGPPEAFF.

The chain recombines TRBV5-8 with TRBJ2-7, with D hard to call. CDR1 is SGHTS, CDR2 YDEGEE, per germline. V lost 2 bases and J lost 0, with 9 bases in between. The CDR3 covers 14 residues. Written as DNA, the CDR3 is TGTGCCAGCAGCTTACCACCGAGCTCCTACGAGCAGTACTTC. It translates to CASSLPPSSYEQYF.

This chain links TRBV7-9 with TRBJ1-1; 7 positions agree with TRBD1. Germline CDR1 is SEHNR and CDR2 is FQNEAQ (reference sequence). V trimming: 4 bases; J trimming: 0 bases; junction bases outside the gene matches: 11. This CDR3 has 17 residues. In DNA form, the CDR3 reads TGTGCCAGCAGCTCTAATAGACAGGGCCAAATGAACACTGAAGCTTTCTTT. Protein product: CASSSNRQGQMNTEAFF.

The rearrangement uses TRBV5-8 and TRBJ1-1; TRBD1 aligns across 7 bases. The CDR3 runs 16 residues. Per the germline V gene, CDR1 is SGHTS and CDR2 is YDEGEE. J was trimmed by 2 bases and V by 5 bases; bases with no gene match: 12. This CDR3 is CASSPIGGQRNTEAFF. In DNA, the CDR3 is TGTGCCAGCAGTCCGATTGGGGGACAGCGAAACACTGAAGCTTTCTTT.

The V gene is TRBV20-1, the J gene TRBJ1-1, with D maybe TRBD1 (6 bases). The CDR3 loop spans 11 amino acids. Germline V lookup: CDR1 DFQATT, CDR2 SNEGSKA (reference sequence). V was clipped by 6 bases and J by 4 bases, with 9 bases between them. CDR3 region: CSAIGGTEAFF. The CDR3 DNA reads TGCAGTGCCATAGGGGGCACTGAAGCTTTCTTT.

V is TRBV29-1 and J is TRBJ1-2; D remains ambiguous. The CDR3 covers 11 residues. Trimming took 7 bases from V and 2 from J, leaving 8 bases between them. The germline V gene has CDR1 SQVTM and CDR2 ANQGSEA. The CDR3 spells CSAGGNYGYTF. The CDR3 coding sequence is TGCAGCGCGGGAGGAAACTATGGCTACACCTTC.

About this clone itself: Germline is not matched at one junction end, which may reflect a read error. V is TRBV7-7 and J is TRBJ2-3, with 10 bases fitting TRBD2. The CDR3 is 18 residues long. Germline V gene sequence: CDR1 SSHAT, CDR2 FNYEAQ (reference sequence). The CDR3 sequence: CASSPRVLAGAAGDTQYF. The CDR3 DNA sequence: TGTGCTAGCAGCCCCAGGGTCCTAGCGGGGGCCGCGGGAGATACGCAGTATTTT. Together with reference TRBV7-7 and TRBJ2-3, the CDR3 gives the full variable domain: GAGVSQSPRYKVTKRGQDVTLRCDPISSHATLYWYQQALGQGPEFLTYFNYEAQPDKSGLPSDRFSAERPEGSISTLTIQRTEQRDSAMYRCASSPRVLAGAAGDTQYFGPGTRLTVL.

V usage is TRBV7-3 and J usage is TRBJ2-2; D perhaps matches TRBD1 (5 bases). Trimming left V 1 base short and J 6 bases short, with 15 bases between. CDR3 size: 16 residues. Per the germline V gene, CDR1 is SGHTA and CDR2 is FQGTGA. Here the CDR3 DNA reads TGTGCCAGCAGCTTAAACCGGCAGGGAACTTCCGGGGAGCTGTTTTTT. Protein: CASSLNRQGTSGELFF.

V gene TRBV5-4 combines with J gene TRBJ1-1; no reliable D call. Germline loops: CDR1 SGHNT, CDR2 YYREEE (reference sequence). This CDR3 region has 14 residues. Trimming removed 4 bases from V and 4 bases from J, with 14 bases in between. The CDR3 DNA reads TGTGCCAGCAGCGCGGCAGTGGTGGGCACTGAAGCTTTCTTT. Translating gives CASSAAVVGTEAFF.

CDR3 DNA sequence: TGCGCCAGCAGCCAAGATGGCGGGGGGTGGGGGCAGCCCCAGCATTTT. Translated, it gives CASSQDGGGWGQPQHF. The chain combines TRBV4-1 with TRBJ1-5, with TRBD1 as a possible D gene (5 bases). V dropped 0 bases and J dropped 7 bases, with 16 bases sitting between them. The CDR3 is made up of 16 amino acids. Germline values: CDR1 MGHRA, CDR2 YSYEKL.

The rearrangement uses TRBV5-1 and TRBJ2-2, with D possibly being TRBD2 (5 bases). The V gene's germline CDR1 is SGHRS and CDR2 YFSETQ. The germline V and J ends were trimmed by 0 bases and 6 bases, with 12 bases remaining between them. This CDR3 is built from 15 residues. The CDR3 is CASSLEGATAGELFF. CDR3 nucleotides: TGCGCCAGCAGCTTGGAGGGAGCGACTGCCGGGGAGCTGTTTTTT.

This chain uses TRBV6-5 with TRBJ1-3; 9 positions agree with TRBD1. Germline CDR1 and CDR2: MNHEY and SVGAGI. The CDR3 totals 15 residues. J lost 2 bases, V lost 5 bases, and 4 bases had no gene match. The CDR3 coding sequence is TGTGCCAGCAGTGTGGGGACAGGGCCTGGAAACACCATATATTTT. It yields the protein CASSVGTGPGNTIYF.

The chain couples TRBV11-1 to TRBJ1-1, with a tentative D call TRBD1 (5 bases). The CDR3 totals 14 residues. V shed 5 bases and J shed 2 bases, with 12 bases lying between them. The V gene's germline CDR1 is SGHAT and CDR2 FQDESV (reference sequence). Here the CDR3 DNA reads TGTGCCAGCAGCCCGCAGACAGTTAACACTGAAGCTTTCTTT. Translation gives CASSPQTVNTEAFF. Full variable domain (outside the CDR3, taken from reference TRBV11-1 and TRBJ1-1): EAEVAQSPRYKITEKSQAVAFWCDPISGHATLYWYRQILGQGPELLVQFQDESVVDDSQLPKDRFSAERLKGVDSTLKIQPAELGDSAMYLCASSPQTVNTEAFFGQGTRLTVV.

V usage is TRBV18 and J usage is TRBJ2-7; 10 bases match TRBD1. The V gene's germline CDR1 is KGHSH and CDR2 LQKENI. After removal of 6 bases from V and 0 bases from J, the junction contained 5 bases not matched to a gene. The CDR3 has 15 amino acids. CDR3 in amino acids: CASSPTGGGSYEQYF. The CDR3 bases are TGTGCCAGCTCGCCGACAGGGGGCGGCTCCTACGAGCAGTACTTC.

The chain recombines TRBV4-1 with TRBJ1-6; D is unresolved. The ends were cut back, 0 bases at V and 2 bases at J, with 14 bases in the middle. CDR1 is MGHRA, CDR2 YSYEKL, per germline. CDR3 length equals 18 residues. In nucleotides, the CDR3 is TGCGCCAGCAGCCAAGAAGCAATGATTCGCCCCTATAATTCACCCCTCCACTTT. Translated: CASSQEAMIRPYNSPLHF.

This chain links TRBV6-1 with TRBJ1-6, with 7 bases fitting TRBD1. The CDR3 is 16 residues long. The trim removed 4 bases at V and 9 bases at J, leaving 12 bases unmatched. Germline CDR1 MNHNS, CDR2 SASEGT. The CDR3 is CASSVGTARGGSPLHF. CDR3 coding DNA: TGTGCCAGCAGTGTGGGGACAGCCCGTGGGGGTTCACCCCTCCACTTT.

The chain is built from TRBV6-5 and TRBJ1-1, with TRBD1 as a possible D gene (5 bases). The CDR3 length is 14 residues. Germline loops: CDR1 MNHEY, CDR2 SVGAGI. V dropped 4 bases and J dropped 6 bases, with 15 bases sitting between them. The CDR3 region has the DNA TGTGCCAGCAGTTCGCAATTAGGGGTTCCTGAAGCTTTCTTT. It codes for CASSSQLGVPEAFF.

This chain joins TRBV15 and TRBJ1-5; D not resolved. V was shortened by 5 bases and J by 7 bases, with 12 bases between the two germline ends. The germline CDR1 and CDR2 sequences are LNHNV and YYDKDF (reference sequence). There are 13 residues in the CDR3. CDR3 sequence: CATSGTGKQPQHF. CDR3 nucleotides: TGTGCCACCAGCGGAACGGGGAAGCAGCCCCAGCATTTT.

The gene calls are TRBV5-1 and TRBJ2-3, with TRBD2 matching over 11 bases. Trimming removed 3 bases from V and 7 bases from J; junction bases left unmatched: 10. The germline V gene has CDR1 SGHRS and CDR2 YFSETQ. This CDR3 has 16 amino acids. CDR3 nucleotides: TGCGCCAGCAGCTCCGCCGCGGGACTAGCGGTGAATACGCAGTATTTT. This translates into CASSSAAGLAVNTQYF.

This clone has only a few counts. This rearrangement joins TRBV29-1 to TRBJ1-1; the D gene is possibly TRBD1 (5 bases). Deletions cut 0 bases from V and 12 bases from J, with 11 bases between. The CDR3 is made up of 11 amino acids. The germline CDR1 and CDR2 sequences are SQVTM and ANQGSEA. Written as DNA, the CDR3 is TGCAGCGTTGAAGAGGGACTGAGAACTTTCTTT. It encodes CSVEEGLRTFF.

This chain uses TRBV7-2 with TRBJ2-1; 9 nucleotides align to TRBD2. Germline V CDR1 and CDR2: SGHTA, FQGNSA. This CDR3 contains 14 residues. The ends lost 5 bases at V and 6 bases at J; junction bases unmatched: 5. CDR3 amino acids: CASSLRTSVNEQFF. The CDR3 bases are TGTGCCAGCAGCCTTCGGACTAGCGTCAATGAGCAGTTCTTC.